Listed here are 26 T cell receptor beta chains from one sample, sequenced in a study of T cells in women clearing cervical HPV infection. Sequencing was performed with immunoSEQ multiplex PCR; in TCRdb, only in-frame clones are kept and a portion is missing. This sample's clone table lists tens of thousands of clones. Sequenced sample: blood buffy coat. These receptors were obtained from a woman aged 18 to 75 with a cervical HPV16 infection that either progressed to CIN3+ or cleared (not recorded which).

Notes on this clone: Read data end 3 residues before the CDR3 end; the end is taken from the germline J gene. The V and J genes are TRBV5-1 and TRBJ2-5, with 7 nucleotides matching TRBD1. The junction had 3 bases not matched to a gene; V was cut back by 2 bases and J by 2 bases. This CDR3 contains 14 residues. Germline CDR1 SGHRS, CDR2 YFSETQ. This chain's CDR3 is CASSFRDRQETQYF. The covered CDR3 bases are TGCGCCAGCAGCTTCCGGGACAGACAAGAGACC.

To note about this clone: Read data end 3 residues before the CDR3 end; the end is taken from the germline J gene. This CDR3 is also generated by other DNA sequences in the sample. The V call is TRBV2, the J call TRBJ1-3; the match to TRBD1 covers 7 bases. The germline V gene has CDR1 SNHLY and CDR2 FYNNEI. The CDR3 contains 14 residues. V lost 7 bases and J lost 2; bases outside the gene matches: 5. CDR3 region: CASKGRGPGNTIYF. The DNA read from the CDR3 is TGTGCCAGCAAGGGTAGGGGGCCTGGAAACACC.

A remark on this clone: With the read ending 3 residues before the CDR3 end, the germline J gene is used to fill in that end. V and J are TRBV24-1 and TRBJ1-2; 7 bases match TRBD1. There are 15 residues in the CDR3. Germline assignment: CDR1 KGHDR and CDR2 SFDVKD. CDR3 DNA, as far as it was read: TGTGCCACCAGTGATTCCCCTGACAGGGAGTGGGGC. This gives the protein CATSDSPDREWG. The complete CDR3 reads CATSDSPDREWGYTF.

About this clone: The read halts 3 residues ahead of the CDR3 end, with the missing end drawn from the germline J gene. The chain links TRBV4-2 to TRBJ2-7; D possibly corresponds to TRBD2 (7 bases). Germline V gene data show CDR1 as LGHNA and CDR2 as YNFKEQ. The CDR3 covers 15 residues. V was trimmed by 0 bases and J by 6 bases, leaving 15 bases between them. The CDR3 loop reads CASSQDEGGGSEQYF. CDR3 DNA, as far as it was read: TGTGCCAGCAGCCAAGATGAGGGGGGGGGCTCCGAG.

Of note for this clone: The read ends 3 residues before the CDR3 terminus; that terminus is restored from the germline J gene. This chain connects TRBV28 to TRBJ2-7; 8 nucleotides agree with TRBD1. The CDR3 runs 15 residues. CDR1 is MDHEN, CDR2 SYDVKM, per germline. The junction had 5 bases not matched to a gene; V was cut back by 4 bases and J by 0 bases. The part of the CDR3 DNA that was read is TGTGCCAGCAGTTCGGGACAGGACGCCTCCTACGAG. Residues: CASSSGQDASYE. The CDR3, in full, reads CASSSGQDASYEQYF.

In the case of this clone: The observed sequence ends 3 residues before the CDR3 terminus, with the missing tail filled in from the germline J gene. V gene TRBV7-9 combines with J gene TRBJ2-5; D is unclear. CDR3 size: 15 residues. Germline assignment: CDR1 SEHNR and CDR2 FQNEAQ (reference sequence). With 1 base removed from V and 5 bases from J, the gap between germline ends came to 14 bases. The CDR3 region is CASSLVGSLRETQYF. CDR3 bases read: TGTGCCAGCAGCTTAGTGGGCAGCCTCAGGGAGACC.

The part of the CDR3 DNA that was read is TGTGCCACCAGCGGCTACAGTAATGAAAAA. Translation gives CATSGYSNEK. The CDR3 in its entirety is CATSGYSNEKLFF. V usage is TRBV15 and J usage is TRBJ1-4; the D is unclear. The read halts 3 residues ahead of the CDR3 end, with the missing end drawn from the germline J gene. Germline CDR1 LNHNV, CDR2 YYDKDF (reference sequence). Between the trimmed V and J ends, which lost 5 bases and 4 bases, there was a span of 8 bases. The CDR3 contains 13 residues.

In regard to this clone: The sequenced fragment ends 3 residues before the CDR3 boundary, so the rest is inferred from the germline J gene. The chain has TRBV19 and TRBJ2-5, with a weak D call TRBD2 (5 bases). V lost 3 bases and J 0 bases, leaving 14 bases between the germline ends. The CDR3 contains 16 residues. Germline loops: CDR1 LNHDA, CDR2 SQIVND (reference sequence). CDR3 DNA (partial): TGTGCCAGTAGTATCAGGTCGGGGATGTACCAAGAGACC. The encoded protein is CASSIRSGMYQET. The whole CDR3 protein reads CASSIRSGMYQETQYF.

With regard to this clone: The read comes to an end 3 residues before the CDR3 does, leaving the germline J gene to fill in the end. The V gene is TRBV6-2 or TRBV6-3, the J gene TRBJ2-5; D not resolved. This CDR3 is built from 14 residues. CDR1 MNHEY and CDR2 SVGEGT come from the germline V gene. The V end lost 5 bases, the J end lost 4 bases, and 14 bases lay between the germline ends. The sequenced CDR3 bases are TGTGCCAGCAGTCCCCCCCCCGGTCTAGAGACC. It specifies CASSPPPGLET. The CDR3 reads in full as CASSPPPGLETQYF.

The CDR3 loop is CASRPRGDREAFF. CDR3 DNA (partial): TGTGCCAGCAGACCCCGGGGAGATCGCGAA. This chain uses TRBV2 with TRBJ1-1, with D uncertain. With the read ending 3 residues before the CDR3 end, the germline J gene is used to fill in that end. Germline-derived CDR1 and CDR2 are SNHLY and FYNNEI. The CDR3 covers 13 residues.

Points on this clone: The missing CDR3 end, 3 residues past where the read stops, is filled in from the germline J gene. The J gene is TRBJ2-2, the V gene TRBV30; 9 bases fit TRBD2. Germline CDR1 reads GTSNPN; CDR2 reads SVGIG (reference sequence). This CDR3 contains 17 residues. With V trimmed by 2 bases and J by 5 bases, 12 bases remained unmatched. The part of the CDR3 DNA that was read is TGTGCCTGGAGTTGGCGGGGGGGCCGAGTGGGAACCGGGGAG. Its translation is CAWSWRGGRVGTGE. The CDR3 reads in full as CAWSWRGGRVGTGELFF. The full variable domain, completed using reference TRBV30 and TRBJ2-2, is SQTIHQWPATLVQPVGSPLSLECTVEGTSNPNLYWYRQAAGRGLQLLFYSVGIGQISSEVPQNLSASRPQDRQFILSSKKLLLSDSGFYLCAWSWRGGRVGTGELFFGEGSRLTVL.

About this clone: The read is 3 residues too short to cover the CDR3 end, so that end is filled in from the germline J gene. This specimen includes other DNA sequences encoding the same CDR3. The chain has TRBV6-1 and TRBJ1-3; 7 positions match TRBD1. V lost 0 bases to trimming and J lost 9 bases; unmatched junction nucleotides: 14. CDR1 is MNHNS, CDR2 SASEGT, per germline. The CDR3 is 17 amino acids. The CDR3 here is CASSEALQGGGWFTIYF. CDR3 bases read: TGTGCCAGCAGTGAAGCGCTTCAGGGGGGTGGGTGGTTCACC.

About this clone itself: Coverage ceases 3 residues before the CDR3 finishes, and the germline J gene fills in the end. The chain employs TRBV29-1 and TRBJ2-4, with 7 positions matching TRBD1. Per the germline V gene, CDR1 is SQVTM and CDR2 is ANQGSEA. The ends lost 4 bases at V and 6 bases at J; junction bases unmatched: 6. The CDR3 spans 13 residues. This CDR3 reads CSVGATGVNIQYF. CDR3 bases read: TGCAGCGTTGGGGCAACAGGGGTAAACATT.

About this clone itself: Read sequence stops 3 residues before the CDR3 end, and the germline J gene provides the missing end. The rearrangement joins TRBV28 to TRBJ1-1, with a tentative D call TRBD1 (6 bases). Germline V CDR1 and CDR2: MDHEN, SYDVKM. V dropped 5 bases and J dropped 1 base, with 14 bases sitting between them. CDR3 length: 15 residues. The CDR3 reads CASSPGDTGNTEAFF. The sequenced CDR3 bases are TGTGCCAGCAGTCCCGGGGACACCGGGAACACTGAA.

Comments on this clone: The read terminates 3 residues before the CDR3 end, so the remaining end is supplied by the germline J gene. The chain couples TRBV7-3 to TRBJ2-1; 8 bases line up with TRBD2. The trim removed 2 bases at V and 6 bases at J, leaving 9 bases unmatched. CDR1 and CDR2 (germline): SGHTA, FQGTGA. The CDR3 has 16 residues. The CDR3 loop reads CASSLSGLAGFNEQFF. CDR3 DNA (partial): TGTGCCAGCAGCTTATCTGGACTAGCAGGTTTCAATGAG.

About this clone: From the germline J gene comes the end of the CDR3, since the read stops 3 residues before it. This same CDR3 is encoded by further DNA sequences in the sample. The V and J genes are TRBV13 and TRBJ2-1, with TRBD2 matching over 9 bases. Germline CDR1 and CDR2: PRHDT and FYEKMQ (reference sequence). CDR3 length equals 18 residues. With 5 bases clipped from V and 4 bases from J, the junction kept 15 bases outside the gene matches. The CDR3: CASSPPPTPGLAYNEQFF. The covered CDR3 bases are TGTGCCAGCAGCCCTCCCCCAACACCGGGACTAGCTTACAATGAG.

Comment on this clone: The read ends 3 residues before the CDR3 terminus; that terminus is restored from the germline J gene. This chain uses TRBV5-1 with TRBJ2-1; D is perhaps TRBD2 (6 bases). CDR3 length: 13 amino acids. Per germline, CDR1 SGHRS and CDR2 YFSETQ. V lost 6 bases, J lost 8 bases, and 15 bases lay in between. Here the CDR3 reads CASNGGGVDEQFF. The CDR3 bases that were read are TGCGCCAGCAACGGGGGAGGTGTGGATGAG.

CDR3 region: CASSQPGTSGYNEQFF. The covered CDR3 bases are TGTGCCAGCAGCCAGCCCGGGACTAGCGGCTACAATGAG. This rearrangement joins TRBV13 to TRBJ2-1; 11 bases are a match to TRBD2. Sequencing ends 3 residues short of the CDR3 end; the germline J gene provides the rest. V was clipped by 5 bases and J by 3 bases; unmatched bases: 6. Germline lookup yields CDR1 PRHDT and CDR2 FYEKMQ (reference sequence). The CDR3 consists of 16 residues.

About this clone itself: The observed sequence ends 3 residues before the CDR3 terminus, with the missing tail filled in from the germline J gene. The J gene is TRBJ2-5, the V gene TRBV29-1, with D possibly TRBD2 on 6 matching bases. CDR3 size: 12 residues. Per germline, CDR1 SQVTM and CDR2 ANQGSEA. Trimming pared 6 bases from V and 4 bases from J, leaving 12 bases between. The CDR3 bases that were read are TGCAGCGTCCGAGGGGACTCAGAGACC. As protein: CSVRGDSET. The CDR3 reads in full as CSVRGDSETQYF.

Remarks on this clone: The sequence runs out 3 residues before the end of the CDR3; the remainder is reconstructed from the germline J gene. This rearrangement joins TRBV19 to TRBJ1-2; 10 bases match TRBD1. V gave up 10 bases and J gave up 3 bases; unmatched junction bases: 5. The CDR3 sequence is 13 residues long. Germline assignment: CDR1 LNHDA and CDR2 SQIVND (reference sequence). Incomplete CDR3 DNA: TGTGCCACAGCGGGACAGGGGTACTATGGC. This gives the protein CATAGQGYYG. The complete CDR3 sequence is CATAGQGYYGYTF.

A note on this clone: The read terminates 3 residues before the CDR3 end, so the remaining end is supplied by the germline J gene. The chain has TRBV18 and TRBJ1-5; perhaps TRBD1 as D (6 bases). V lost 4 bases, J lost 6 bases, and 10 bases lay in between. Germline V gives CDR1 KGHSH, CDR2 LQKENI. The CDR3 totals 13 residues. The DNA read from the CDR3 is TGTGCCAGCTCACGAGGGGGGGTTCAGCCC. It codes for CASSRGGVQP. The entire CDR3 reads CASSRGGVQPQHF.

With regard to this clone: The read finishes 3 residues shy of the CDR3 end, and the germline J gene is used to complete it. The chain uses TRBV29-1 and TRBJ2-2, with no clear D. Germline V gives CDR1 SQVTM, CDR2 ANQGSEA. The CDR3 has 13 residues. V lost 4 bases, J lost 5 bases, and 11 bases lay in between. CDR3 loop: CSVASRQTGELFF. The sequenced part of the CDR3 DNA is TGCAGCGTTGCGTCAAGGCAAACCGGGGAG.

On this clone itself: One end of the junction fails to match germline, which may point to a read error. The CDR3 end is not reached by the read, which stops 3 residues before it; the germline J gene fills it in. Other DNA variants within this sample encode the same CDR3. The rearrangement uses TRBV7-9 and TRBJ1-3; TRBD1 aligns across 9 bases. CDR3 length: 15 amino acids. The germline V gene encodes CDR1 SEHNR and CDR2 FQNEAQ (reference sequence). The CDR3 DNA, read in part, is TGTGCCAGCGGTAGGACAGGGGTTGCTGGAAACACT. Residues: CASGRTGVAGNT. From start to end, the CDR3 is CASGRTGVAGNTIYF.

A note on this clone: The read is 3 residues too short to cover the CDR3 end, so that end is filled in from the germline J gene. V and J are TRBV2 and TRBJ2-5, with 9 bases fitting TRBD1. With 6 bases clipped from V and 5 bases from J, the junction kept 4 bases outside the gene matches. The CDR3 has 13 residues. In germline, CDR1 is SNHLY, CDR2 FYNNEI. The CDR3 sequence is CASRLQGAETQYF. The part of the CDR3 DNA that was read is TGTGCCAGCAGATTACAGGGGGCGGAGACC. The variable domain in full, completed from reference TRBV2 and TRBJ2-5, reads EPEVTQTPSHQVTQMGQEVILRCVPISNHLYFYWYRQILGQKVEFLVSFYNNEISEKSEIFDDQFSVERPDGSNFTLKIRSTKLEDSAMYFCASRLQGAETQYFGPGTRLLVL.

On this clone: Read coverage stops 3 residues before the CDR3 terminus; the germline J gene supplies the remainder. The chain employs TRBV6-1 and TRBJ1-6, with 7 positions matching TRBD1. The CDR3 totals 15 residues. V gave up 3 bases and J gave up 8 bases; unmatched junction bases: 7. Per germline, CDR1 MNHNS and CDR2 SASEGT. The sequenced part of the CDR3 DNA is TGTGCCAGCAGTGAGCCAGGAACAGGGGATTCACCC. Its protein product is CASSEPGTGDSP. The full CDR3 is CASSEPGTGDSPLHF.

With regard to this clone: The read ends 3 residues shy of where the CDR3 ends; the end is completed using the germline J gene. The chain combines TRBV7-9 with TRBJ2-3; no clear D. CDR1 is SEHNR and CDR2 is FQNEAQ in the germline V gene (reference sequence). The CDR3 length is 14 residues. The V and J ends lost 0 bases and 0 bases respectively, with 4 bases between them. CDR3 protein: CASSLALSTDTQYF. Partial CDR3 DNA: TGTGCCAGCAGCTTAGCATTAAGCACAGATACG.